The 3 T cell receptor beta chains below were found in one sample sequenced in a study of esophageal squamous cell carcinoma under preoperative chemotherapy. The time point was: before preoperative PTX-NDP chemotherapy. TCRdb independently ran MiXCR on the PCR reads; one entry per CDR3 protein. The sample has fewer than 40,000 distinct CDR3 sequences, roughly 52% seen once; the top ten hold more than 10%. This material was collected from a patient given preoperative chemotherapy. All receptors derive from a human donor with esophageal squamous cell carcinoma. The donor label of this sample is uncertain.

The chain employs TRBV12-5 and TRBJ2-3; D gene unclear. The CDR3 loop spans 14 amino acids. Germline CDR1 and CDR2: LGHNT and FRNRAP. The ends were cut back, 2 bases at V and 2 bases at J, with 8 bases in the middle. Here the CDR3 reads CASGLNQLTDTQYF. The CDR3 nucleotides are TGTGCTAGTGGTTTGAACCAGCTCACAGATACGCAGTATTTT.

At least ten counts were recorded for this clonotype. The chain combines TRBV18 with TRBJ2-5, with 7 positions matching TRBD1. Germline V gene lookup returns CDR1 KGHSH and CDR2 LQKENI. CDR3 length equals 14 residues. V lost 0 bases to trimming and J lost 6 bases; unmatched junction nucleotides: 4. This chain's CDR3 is CASSPPKQGKTQYF. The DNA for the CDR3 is TGTGCCAGCTCACCACCGAAACAGGGGAAGACCCAGTACTTC.

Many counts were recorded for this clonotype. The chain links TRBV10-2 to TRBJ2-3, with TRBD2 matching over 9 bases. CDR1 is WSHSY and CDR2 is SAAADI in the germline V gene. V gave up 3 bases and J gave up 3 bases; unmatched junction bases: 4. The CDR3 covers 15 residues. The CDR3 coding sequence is TGCGCCAGCAGTGACGGCGGGAGGGGGACAGATACGCAGTATTTT. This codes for CASSDGGRGTDTQYF.